This T cell receptor (beta chain) was sequenced during a study of blood T cell repertoires in COVID-19. Background on the study: Samples came from the United States, Italy and Spain, spanning acute and convalescent COVID-19. From T cells, B-cell-depleted T cells, or PBMCs came the material, which was cDNA or gDNA.

In the original workflow: For nucleated cells, counts were estimated from reference gene primer amplification. The method was immunoSEQ multiplex PCR; TCRdb's version includes in-frame clones alone and lacks a portion of them. From that table come the V and J calls and clone size; the DNA was used to work out D and trimming. The sample lists under 95,000 clones, 75% to 90% occurring once. The receptor comes from a woman older than 75 with acute or convalescent COVID-19. Sequencing was carried out using peripheral blood.

The DNA for the CDR3 is TGTGCCAGCAGTTGGGAAGGGAGCTCCTACGAGCAGTACTTC. The encoded protein is CASSWEGSSYEQYF. The chain is built from TRBV6-6 and TRBJ2-7; D perhaps matches TRBD2 (5 bases). The CDR3 extends over 14 amino acids. Trimming stripped 4 bases from V and 0 bases from J, with 10 bases between. Per the germline V gene, CDR1 is MNHNY and CDR2 is SVGAGI (reference sequence).